This T cell receptor (beta chain) was sequenced for a study of blood T cell repertoires in COVID-19. Study information: From T cells, B-cell-depleted T cells, or PBMCs came the material, which was cDNA or gDNA.

It was during active infection that Seattle patients were enrolled and then longitudinally followed. This clone has just a few counts. As originally analysed: Estimates of nucleated cell counts were drawn from the amplification of reference gene primers. Only in-frame clones appear in the TCRdb table, and some are missing; sequencing was by immunoSEQ multiplex PCR. V and J calls and clone size are given by that table; D and trimming were obtained from the DNA. Of about 340,000 clones in the sample, approximately 86% were seen once. The CDR3 extends over 14 amino acids. Per the germline V gene, CDR1 is MNHEY and CDR2 is SVGAGI. The germline V and J ends were trimmed by 4 bases and 6 bases, with 15 bases remaining between them.

The receptor's source is a woman in her fifties or sixties with COVID-19, enrolled during active disease. V and J are TRBV6-5 and TRBJ1-2; TRBD1 is a possible D gene (6 bases). Sequenced material: peripheral blood. DNA of the CDR3: TGTGCCAGCAGTTTACAGGGAGGGCATGATGGCTACACCTTC. Encoded protein: CASSLQGGHDGYTF.